These 9 T cell receptor beta chains came from one sample sequenced in a study of CD8+CD57+ T cells in acquired aplastic anemia. Genomic DNA provided the template from which TCR beta VDJ and CDR3 profiles were obtained. TCRdb used MiXCR to reprocess the reads, holding one entry per CDR3 protein. The table lists around 130,000 distinct CDR3 sequences, 45% to 60% of them singletons. Selection for sequencing was limited to patients who had shown CD8+CD57+ cell expansion by flow cytometry. The sequenced sample consisted of sorted CD4+, CD8+, or CD8+CD57+ T cells (not recorded which) from PBMCs. The receptors come from a human donor with aplastic anemia.

The rearrangement uses TRBV24-1 and TRBJ2-1; perhaps TRBD1 as D (7 bases). The germline V gene encodes CDR1 KGHDR and CDR2 SFDVKD. This CDR3 has 15 residues. The V and J ends lost 6 bases and 7 bases respectively, with 18 bases between them. This CDR3 reads CATSIAGAGGNEQFF. As DNA, the CDR3 is TGTGCCACCAGTATCGCTGGGGCAGGGGGGAATGAGCAGTTCTTC.

This chain uses TRBV5-1 with TRBJ1-1, with 8 bases identical to TRBD1. Germline CDR1 and CDR2: SGHRS and YFSETQ. This CDR3 has 16 amino acids. V lost 3 bases, J lost 0 bases, and 7 bases stayed unmatched. CDR3 in DNA: TGCGCCAGCAGCTCCGCAGGGGGCCTAGTGAACACTGAAGCTTTCTTT. Its translation is CASSSAGGLVNTEAFF. The variable domain in full, with the rest retrieved from reference TRBV5-1 and TRBJ1-1, is KAGVTQTPRYLIKTRGQQVTLSCSPISGHRSVSWYQQTPGQGLQFLFEYFSETQRNKGNFPGRFSGRQFSNSRSEMNVSTLELGDSALYLCASSSAGGLVNTEAFFGQGTRLTVV.

This clonotype was counted many times. The chain employs TRBV20-1 and TRBJ2-3; 7 bases map to TRBD1. This CDR3 region has 14 residues. Looked up from germline, CDR1 is DFQATT and CDR2 is SNEGSKA (reference sequence). The V gene end was trimmed by 3 bases and the J gene end by 1 base; junction bases not matched to a gene: 4. The CDR3 bases are TGCAGTGCTAGTTTAGGGGGCCGCACAGATACGCAGTATTTT. Encoded protein: CSASLGGRTDTQYF.

Comment on this clonotype: This could be a read error, since a much larger clone is one nucleotide away. The CDR3 does not end in the conserved phenylalanine or tryptophan, so this is likely a read error. The V gene is TRBV9, the J gene TRBJ2-7, with 9 bases identical to TRBD1. The CDR3 extends over 17 amino acids. The V gene's germline CDR1 is SGDLS and CDR2 YYNGEE. Unmatched junction bases numbered 7, after V lost 0 bases and J lost 0 bases. This chain's CDR3 is CASSVEGGTGPSYEQYS. The DNA for the CDR3 is TGTGCCAGCAGCGTAGAGGGAGGGACAGGGCCCTCCTACGAGCAGTACTCC.

The chain combines TRBV7-2 with TRBJ2-7, with TRBD1 matching over 7 bases. The CDR3 contains 14 residues. Germline CDR1 is SGHTA and CDR2 is FQGNSA. V was pared by 0 bases and J by 3 bases, with 2 bases of the junction left unmatched. The CDR3 spells CASSLATGDYEQYF. CDR3 coding DNA: TGTGCCAGCAGCTTAGCTACAGGGGACTACGAGCAGTACTTC.

The table lists this clonotype with a few counts. This may stem from a read error, because a much larger clone lies one nucleotide away. This chain links TRBV7-2 with TRBJ2-5; D possibly corresponds to TRBD1 (6 bases). The CDR3 covers 11 residues. CDR1 is SGHTA and CDR2 is FQGNSA in the germline V gene. V was pared by 5 bases and J by 5 bases, with 6 bases between. CDR3 DNA sequence: TGTGCCAGCAGCCAGGGGGAGACCCAGTACTTC. Translation: CASSQGETQYF.

V and J are TRBV29-1 and TRBJ2-2, with D maybe TRBD2 (6 bases). V shed 5 bases and J shed 7 bases, with 23 bases lying between them. Germline CDR1 and CDR2: SQVTM and ANQGSEA. The CDR3 contains 16 residues. The CDR3 DNA is TGCAGCGTTCCCCGATCTAGCGCCAATCTGAACGGGGAGCTGTTTTTT. Protein product: CSVPRSSANLNGELFF.

This sequence joins TRBV5-1 and TRBJ2-3, with a possible D match to TRBD2 (5 bases). Trimming stripped 0 bases from V and 0 bases from J, with 11 bases between. Germline values: CDR1 SGHRS, CDR2 YFSETQ. The CDR3 consists of 16 residues. CDR3 loop: CASSLGLAPSTDTQYF. Here the CDR3 DNA reads TGCGCCAGCAGCTTGGGTCTAGCCCCTAGCACAGATACGCAGTATTTT.

This clonotype was detected ten times or more. The chain couples TRBV9 to TRBJ2-5; D is unclear. The V end was cut by 5 bases, the J end by 2 bases, with 10 bases between. This CDR3 region has 13 residues. From germline, CDR1 is SGDLS and CDR2 YYNGEE. CDR3 DNA sequence: TGTGCCAGCAGTGGCGCCCTACAAGAGACCCAGTACTTC. It yields the protein CASSGALQETQYF.